A single sample gave rise to the 7 T cell receptor beta chains below, sequenced in a study of control samples from healthy donors and cancer patients. Method: immunoSEQ multiplex PCR; TCRdb's copy keeps in-frame clones and lacks some. The data show around 94,000 clones, more than 85% seen once. Sequencing used blood. These receptors were taken from a woman between 45 and 65 years old in good health.

The rearrangement links TRBV10-3 to TRBJ2-7; 9 nucleotides match TRBD2. This CDR3 is 15 amino acids long. Germline-derived CDR1 and CDR2 are ENHRY and SYGVKD. V lost 3 bases, J lost 9 bases, and 12 bases stayed unmatched. This CDR3 is CAISDGGSGGRLQYF. The CDR3, as DNA: TGTGCCATCAGTGATGGTGGTAGCGGGGGCCGACTGCAGTACTTC.

The chain joins TRBV7-8 to TRBJ2-3; no firm D call. The CDR3 contains 12 residues. The V end was cut by 4 bases, the J end by 5 bases, with 7 bases between. Germline lookup yields CDR1 SGHVS and CDR2 FQNEAQ. The CDR3 DNA reads TGTGCCAGCAGCTCGTACCTAGATACGCAGTATTTT. Translated, it gives CASSSYLDTQYF.

The gene calls are TRBV27 and TRBJ1-1; the match to TRBD1 covers 10 bases. The CDR3 is 14 amino acids. Germline values: CDR1 MNHEY, CDR2 SMNVEV (reference sequence). V was clipped by 5 bases and J by 6 bases; unmatched bases: 6. The CDR3 protein is CASSRTGGVAEAFF. Written as DNA, the CDR3 is TGTGCCAGCAGTCGGACAGGGGGAGTCGCTGAAGCTTTCTTT.

This clone was recorded at least ten times. V is TRBV5-4 and J is TRBJ1-2, with unresolved D. Trimming took off 0 bases at V and 0 bases at J, with 12 bases between the two ends. Looked up from germline, CDR1 is SGHNT and CDR2 is YYREEE (reference sequence). This CDR3 is built from 16 residues. CDR3 loop: CASSLDYSDSNYGYTF. The CDR3 DNA reads as TGTGCCAGCAGCTTGGATTACAGCGATTCTAACTATGGCTACACCTTC.

J is TRBJ2-1 and V is TRBV27, with 12 positions matching TRBD2. Germline values: CDR1 MNHEY, CDR2 SMNVEV (reference sequence). V dropped 4 bases and J dropped 7; count of bases not matched to a gene: 11. CDR3 length: 17 amino acids. The CDR3 DNA reads as TGTGCCAGCAGTTCAGACCTACTAGCGGGAGGAAGGAATGAGCAGTTCTTC. Protein: CASSSDLLAGGRNEQFF.

A word on this clone: This specimen includes other DNA sequences encoding the same CDR3. The chain couples TRBV7-3 to TRBJ2-1, with D possibly matching TRBD1 (6 bases). CDR3 size: 14 residues. V lost 5 bases and J 9 bases, leaving 17 bases between the germline ends. The germline gives CDR1 SGHTA, CDR2 FQGTGA. CDR3 bases: TGTGCCAGCAGCCCAGGGGTGGGGCCGGGTGAGCAGTTCTTC. The encoded protein is CASSPGVGPGEQFF.

The chain carries TRBV19 and TRBJ1-5; 8 bases are a match to TRBD1. The junction had 11 bases not matched to a gene; V was cut back by 6 bases and J by 1 base. Germline CDR1 is LNHDA and CDR2 is SQIVND (reference sequence). This CDR3 has 17 residues. The CDR3 sequence is CASRTGTGAFSNQPQHF. The CDR3 bases are TGTGCCAGTAGAACCGGGACAGGCGCTTTCAGCAATCAGCCCCAGCATTTT.